The T cell receptor (beta chain) under discussion was sequenced for a study of early T cells in non-severe SARS-CoV-2 infection. The CDR3 runs to 15 residues. CDR1 and CDR2 (germline): DFQATT, SNEGSKA (reference sequence). The ends lost 6 bases at V and 0 bases at J; junction bases unmatched: 9. This clonotype turned up a few times. Individual cDNA molecules were tagged with unique molecular identifiers. TCRdb redid the calling of the 5' RACE reads with MiXCR, one entry per CDR3 protein. The table shows about 50,000 distinct CDR3 sequences, with around 6.9% occurring only once. The sample was whole blood, taken at baseline. The rearrangement joins TRBV20-1 to TRBJ1-2, with 8 nucleotides matching TRBD1. The receptor was isolated from an adult who was a healthcare worker with PCR-confirmed SARS-CoV-2 infection or an uninfected control (not recorded which). The CDR3 is CSAMPSDRANYGYTF. The CDR3, as DNA: TGCAGTGCCATGCCTTCGGACAGGGCTAACTATGGCTACACCTTC.